A selection of T cell receptor beta chains follows, all from one sample in a study of T cells in Graves' hyperthyroidism and ophthalmopathy. Each CDR3 protein gets one entry after TCRdb re-called the multiplex PCR reads with MiXCR. The data contain over 500,000 distinct CDR3 sequences, around 43% of them singletons. Sequenced sample: peripheral blood or thyroid tissue (not recorded which). The receptors here all came from an adult woman with Graves' disease, either hyperthyroidism or ophthalmopathy (not recorded which). The CDR3 runs from the conserved cysteine through the conserved F or W. The order of the fields is CDR3 protein, CDR3 DNA, V gene, J gene, D gene, clone size. A D gene is named only where the DNA matches it firmly. Some rows mark clone size as missing; the rest say once, few, many or name a class of expanded clone.

CDR3: CATSRYSSNPEAFF; DNA: TGTGCCACCAGCAGATACAGCTCTAACCCTGAAGCTTTCTTT; V: TRBV15; J: TRBJ1-1; D: -; size: -
CDR3: CSARLSRGAYEQYF; DNA: TGCAGTGCTAGACTCTCCCGGGGGGCCTACGAGCAGTACTTC; V: TRBV20-1; J: TRBJ2-7; D: TRBD2; size: many
CDR3: CAIKTVSSYKQYF; DNA: TGTGCCATTAAGACAGTTAGCTCCTACAAGCAGTACTTC; V: TRBV10-3; J: TRBJ2-7; D: -; size: once
CDR3: CASSVVVENTEAFF; DNA: TGTGCCAGCAGCGTAGTAGTAGAGAACACTGAAGCTTTCTTT; V: TRBV9; J: TRBJ1-1; D: -; size: many
CDR3: CASSIGGSGNTIYF; DNA: TGTGCCAGCAGCATCGGGGGCTCTGGAAACACCATATATTTT; V: TRBV7-2; J: TRBJ1-3; D: -; size: -
CDR3: CASSQEAGMETQYF; DNA: TGCGCCAGCAGCCAAGAGGCAGGGATGGAGACCCAGTACTTC; V: TRBV4-3; J: TRBJ2-5; D: -; size: many
CDR3: CATSRVIGQGADEQYF; DNA: TGTGCCACCAGCAGAGTCATTGGACAGGGGGCTGACGAGCAGTACTTC; V: TRBV15; J: TRBJ2-7; D: TRBD1; size: many
CDR3: CASSLGRTSGKETQYF; DNA: TGTGCCAGCAGCTTAGGACGGACTAGCGGAAAAGAGACCCAGTACTTC; V: TRBV7-6; J: TRBJ2-5; D: TRBD2; size: -
CDR3: CASTTSGYGYTF; DNA: TGTGCCAGCACTACTAGCGGCTATGGCTACACCTTC; V: TRBV2; J: TRBJ1-2; D: -; size: -
CDR3: CATSSPRFAPLHF; DNA: TGTGCCACCAGCAGTCCAAGGTTTGCACCCCTCCACTTT; V: TRBV15; J: TRBJ1-6; D: -; size: few
CDR3: CSATGVISYEQYF; DNA: TGCAGTGCGACGGGGGTGATCTCCTACGAGCAGTACTTC; V: TRBV20-1; J: TRBJ2-7; D: -; size: many